The rows below give T cell receptor beta chains drawn from one sample of a study of T cell changes during pregnancy in multiple sclerosis. Libraries were prepared by immunoSEQ multiplex PCR; TCRdb keeps only in-frame clonotypes and omits some of them. The sample includes about 120,000 clones, roughly 92% of them seen just once. The sample consisted of peripheral blood, taken before pregnancy. The source of these receptors is a female donor with multiple sclerosis, enrolled in a pregnancy study. The CDR3 runs from the conserved cysteine through the conserved F or W. The order of the fields is CDR3 length, V gene, D gene, J gene, clone size, CDR3 protein, CDR3 DNA. D genes are given only for firm matches. Not every row has a clone size; where given, it reads once, few, many or a size class.

19,TRBV7-2,TRBD2,TRBJ2-1,once,CASSSPRTSGGAKLNEQFF,TGTGCCAGCAGCTCTCCCCGGACTAGCGGGGGGGCCAAACTCAATGAGCAGTTCTTC
13,TRBV5-6,-,TRBJ2-1,-,CASRQGSYNEQFF,TGTGCCAGCAGACAGGGCTCCTACAATGAGCAGTTCTTC
13,TRBV5-1,TRBD1,TRBJ1-2,-,CASSLTGDNGYTF,TGCGCCAGCAGCTTGACAGGGGACAATGGCTACACCTTC
15,TRBV5-1,TRBD2,TRBJ2-7,-,CASNWLSLSGPEQYF,TGCGCCAGCAATTGGTTGAGCCTTAGCGGGCCTGAGCAGTACTTC
15,TRBV6-6,TRBD1,TRBJ2-5,-,CASSYGQEIQETQYF,TGTGCCAGCAGTTACGGACAGGAGATTCAAGAGACCCAGTACTTC
18,TRBV7-7,TRBD1,TRBJ2-2,-,CASSPHSTGSANTGELFF,TGTGCCAGCAGCCCCCATTCGACAGGGTCCGCGAACACCGGGGAGCTGTTTTTT
17,TRBV7-8,-,TRBJ2-2,-,CASSLVLGLTNTGELFF,TGTGCCAGCAGCTTAGTCCTAGGATTGACGAACACCGGGGAGCTGTTTTTT
16,TRBV2,TRBD2,TRBJ2-1,-,CASSHRTSGGNNEQFF,TGTGCCAGCAGCCACAGGACTAGCGGGGGCAACAATGAGCAGTTCTTC
15,TRBV5-1,-,TRBJ1-4,-,CASRGQASGVEKLFF,TGCGCCAGCAGGGGGCAGGCCTCGGGGGTTGAAAAACTGTTTTTT
14,TRBV7-2,TRBD1,TRBJ1-6,-,CASSPGTGGSTLHF,TGTGCCAGCAGCCCTGGGACAGGGGGATCAACCCTCCACTTT
14,TRBV7-6,-,TRBJ1-5,-,CASSPGGLGQPQHF,TGTGCCAGCTCCCCCGGGGGGCTAGGCCAGCCCCAGCATTTT
16,TRBV11-3,TRBD2,TRBJ2-3,-,CASSSPGGGNADTQYF,TGTGCCAGCAGCTCTCCGGGAGGGGGTAACGCAGATACGCAGTATTTT
19,TRBV29-1,-,TRBJ1-2,-,CSVRIYKSGAAGSSYGYTF,TGCAGCGTGAGAATATATAAGTCGGGAGCCGCGGGTAGTAGCTATGGCTACACCTTC
14,TRBV19,-,TRBJ1-2,once,CASSIGPGSYGYTF,TGTGCCAGTAGTATAGGGCCAGGGTCCTATGGCTACACCTTC
15,TRBV9,TRBD2,TRBJ2-4,-,CASSPRGAGGYIQYF,TGTGCCAGCAGCCCCCGGGGTGCGGGAGGTTACATTCAGTACTTC
14,TRBV6-1,TRBD1,TRBJ1-1,-,CASSADRVNTEAFF,TGTGCCAGCAGTGCCGACAGGGTGAACACTGAAGCTTTCTTT
18,TRBV28,TRBD1,TRBJ1-4,-,CASSLWGTGASSNEKLFF,TGTGCCAGCAGTTTATGGGGGACAGGGGCTTCATCTAATGAAAAACTGTTTTTT
15,TRBV5-8,-,TRBJ1-3,-,CASSLIRGAGNTIYF,TGTGCCAGCAGCTTGATTCGGGGAGCCGGAAACACCATATATTTT
15,TRBV7-2,-,TRBJ2-1,-,CASSSGYASYNEQFF,TGTGCCAGCAGCTCCGGGTATGCCTCCTACAATGAGCAGTTCTTC
14,TRBV27,-,TRBJ2-5,-,CASTPVGSQETQYF,TGTGCCAGCACCCCGGTTGGGAGCCAAGAGACCCAGTACTTC
14,TRBV19,-,TRBJ1-1,few,CASSTGAGITEAFF,TGTGCCAGTAGTACGGGAGCCGGTATCACTGAAGCTTTCTTT
16,TRBV6-6,-,TRBJ2-5,-,CASSYSQGQPRETQYF,TGTGCCAGCAGTTACTCGCAGGGACAACCAAGGGAGACCCAGTACTTC
12,TRBV30,TRBD1,TRBJ1-6,-,CAAGQGNSPLHF,TGTGCCGCGGGACAGGGCAACTCACCCCTCCACTTT
15,TRBV2,TRBD1,TRBJ1-1,-,CASSRDRVENTEAFF,TGTGCCAGCAGCCGGGACAGGGTTGAGAACACTGAAGCTTTCTTT
11,TRBV9,-,TRBJ2-3,once,CATGGTDTQYF,TGTGCCACGGGGGGCACAGATACGCAGTATTTT
19,TRBV7-6,TRBD2,TRBJ2-1,-,CASSPRTSGKDGSYNEQFF,TGTGCCAGCAGCCCCCGGACTAGCGGGAAAGACGGCTCCTACAATGAGCAGTTCTTC
15,TRBV5-8,-,TRBJ1-3,-,CASSYLGGSGNTIYF,TGTGCCAGCAGCTACCTAGGGGGCTCTGGAAACACCATATATTTT
15,TRBV2,-,TRBJ1-2,-,CASSEARPAVYGYTF,TGTGCCAGCAGTGAAGCGCGCCCGGCGGTCTATGGCTACACCTTC
14,TRBV6-1,TRBD1,TRBJ1-1,-,CASREGQMNTEAFF,TGTGCCAGCAGAGAGGGACAGATGAACACTGAAGCTTTCTTT
15,TRBV5-1,-,TRBJ1-1,-,CASSFYPGKDTEAFF,TGCGCCAGCAGCTTTTACCCAGGGAAGGACACTGAAGCTTTCTTT
14,TRBV6-5,TRBD1,TRBJ1-5,-,CASSKTGEWQPQHF,TGTGCCAGCAGTAAGACAGGGGAGTGGCAGCCCCAGCATTTT
15,TRBV10-1,-,TRBJ2-3,-,CASSAGTTTGDTQYF,TGCGCCAGCAGTGCCGGGACAACAACAGGAGATACGCAGTATTTT
14,TRBV2,-,TRBJ1-5,-,CASSVPGNNQPQHF,TGTGCCAGCAGTGTTCCGGGGAACAATCAGCCCCAGCATTTT
15,TRBV11-2,-,TRBJ2-7,once,CASSLHPRGSYEQYF,TGTGCCAGCAGCTTACACCCGCGGGGCTCCTACGAGCAGTACTTC
14,TRBV6-5,-,TRBJ1-2,-,CASSYSSNDGGYTF,TGTGCCAGCAGTTACTCGAGCAACGACGGGGGCTACACCTTC
18,TRBV7-2,TRBD1,TRBJ2-2,-,CASRIDRVWDRGTGELFF,TGTGCCAGCAGGATAGACAGAGTTTGGGACAGGGGAACCGGGGAGCTGTTTTTT
16,TRBV6-5,TRBD2,TRBJ2-3,-,CASSYLAGGYTDTQYF,TGTGCCAGCAGTTACCTTGCCGGGGGGTACACAGATACGCAGTATTTT
16,TRBV7-9,-,TRBJ2-2,-,CASSLEGISFAGELFF,TGTGCCAGCAGCTTAGAGGGGATATCTTTTGCCGGGGAGCTGTTTTTT
16,TRBV10-3,TRBD1,TRBJ1-6,-,CAISESGQAGNSPLHF,TGTGCCATCAGTGAGTCGGGACAGGCGGGGAATTCACCCCTCCACTTT
16,TRBV29-1,TRBD2,TRBJ2-1,-,CSVSLAGQFSYNEQFF,TGCAGCGTTTCGCTAGCGGGACAGTTCTCCTACAATGAGCAGTTCTTC
16,TRBV5-1,TRBD2,TRBJ2-1,-,CASSLVSGGAPNEQFF,TGCGCCAGCAGCTTGGTCAGCGGGGGGGCCCCCAATGAGCAGTTCTTC
12,TRBV7-3,-,TRBJ2-1,-,CASSLTPDEQFF,TGTGCCAGCAGCTTAACCCCCGATGAGCAGTTCTTC
16,TRBV7-8,TRBD1,TRBJ2-3,-,CASSFGDRGSTDTQYF,TGTGCCAGCAGCTTCGGGGACAGGGGTTCCACAGATACGCAGTATTTT
20,TRBV21-1,-,TRBJ2-1,-,CASSAWGTKSAAGAYNEQFF,TGTGCCAGCAGCGCATGGGGCACTAAAAGTGCGGCGGGGGCCTACAATGAGCAGTTCTTC
16,TRBV5-1,TRBD2,TRBJ2-1,-,CASSQQAGEPYNEQFF,TGCGCCAGCAGCCAACAAGCGGGAGAACCCTACAATGAGCAGTTCTTC
14,TRBV2,TRBD1,TRBJ1-2,-,CASRIRDSTYGYTF,TGTGCCAGCAGAATCCGGGACAGCACCTATGGCTACACCTTC
16,TRBV4-1,-,TRBJ2-7,-,CASSQGPGLDSYEQYF,TGCGCCAGCAGCCAAGGCCCGGGACTGGACTCCTACGAGCAGTACTTC
14,TRBV18,-,TRBJ2-7,-,CASSWTADSYEQYF,TGTGCCAGCTCGTGGACAGCGGACTCCTACGAGCAGTACTTC
15,TRBV7-2,TRBD1,TRBJ1-6,-,CASSLDRAYNSPLHF,TGTGCCAGCAGCTTGGACAGGGCCTATAATTCACCCCTCCACTTT
18,TRBV27,TRBD2,TRBJ2-7,-,CASSLSLASGSMSYEQYF,TGTGCCAGCAGTTTATCGCTGGCTAGCGGGAGTATGTCCTACGAGCAGTACTTC